The rows below give T cell receptor beta chains drawn from one sample of a study of cytomegalovirus exposure and HLA in healthy donors. Sequencing was performed with immunoSEQ multiplex PCR; in TCRdb, only in-frame clones are kept and a portion is missing. The sample carries fewer than 300,000 clones, 80% recorded once. Sequenced sample: PBMCs. These receptor sequences come from a girl aged 2 to 9 in good health and CMV-seronegative. Each CDR3 is given with its conserved first and last residue. Fields, in order: D gene, clone size, J gene, V gene, CDR3 protein, CDR3 DNA. A D gene is named only where the DNA matches it firmly. The size entry is marked missing in some rows and otherwise reads once, few, many or a size class.

d_call: NA; clone_size: NA; j_call: TRBJ1-1; v_call: TRBV2; cdr3_aa: CASSASGRVGMRNTEAFF; cdr3_nt: TGTGCCAGCAGCGCCTCAGGCAGGGTTGGTATGAGAAACACTGAAGCTTTCTTT
d_call: NA; clone_size: NA; j_call: TRBJ2-7; v_call: TRBV2; cdr3_aa: CASRGRGLYEQYF; cdr3_nt: TGTGCCAGCAGAGGCAGAGGCCTCTACGAGCAGTACTTC
d_call: NA; clone_size: NA; j_call: TRBJ2-3; v_call: TRBV6-5; cdr3_aa: CASSPISAETDTQYF; cdr3_nt: TGTGCCAGCAGCCCCATCTCCGCGGAGACAGATACGCAGTATTTT
d_call: TRBD1; clone_size: NA; j_call: TRBJ1-1; v_call: TRBV18; cdr3_aa: CASHDREGAEAFF; cdr3_nt: TGTGCCAGCCATGACAGGGAAGGGGCTGAAGCTTTCTTT
d_call: NA; clone_size: NA; j_call: TRBJ2-1; v_call: TRBV7-9; cdr3_aa: CASSLSRNEQFF; cdr3_nt: TGTGCCAGCAGCTTAAGTCGGAATGAGCAGTTCTTC
d_call: TRBD1; clone_size: NA; j_call: TRBJ1-1; v_call: TRBV10-1; cdr3_aa: CASSPGQGGTEAFF; cdr3_nt: TGCGCCAGCAGTCCGGGACAGGGGGGCACTGAAGCTTTCTTT
d_call: NA; clone_size: few; j_call: TRBJ1-2; v_call: TRBV10-1; cdr3_aa: CASSAAGNGDGYTF; cdr3_nt: TGCGCCAGCAGTGCCGCCGGGAACGGTGATGGCTACACCTTC
d_call: TRBD2; clone_size: NA; j_call: TRBJ2-1; v_call: TRBV6-1; cdr3_aa: CASSAQTSGAPYNEQFF; cdr3_nt: TGTGCCAGCAGTGCTCAGACTAGCGGAGCACCCTACAATGAGCAGTTCTTC
d_call: TRBD1; clone_size: NA; j_call: TRBJ1-6; v_call: TRBV6-6; cdr3_aa: CASRTTGPNSPLHF; cdr3_nt: TGTGCCAGCAGAACGACAGGGCCCAATTCACCCCTCCACTTT
d_call: TRBD2; clone_size: NA; j_call: TRBJ2-5; v_call: TRBV6-5; cdr3_aa: CASSDGGEETQYF; cdr3_nt: TGTGCCAGCTCGGATGGGGGGGAGGAGACCCAGTACTTC
d_call: TRBD2; clone_size: NA; j_call: TRBJ2-2; v_call: TRBV27; cdr3_aa: CASSLALGGSGELFF; cdr3_nt: TGTGCCAGCAGTTTAGCGTTGGGCGGGAGCGGGGAGCTGTTTTTT
d_call: TRBD2; clone_size: NA; j_call: TRBJ2-2; v_call: TRBV7-3; cdr3_aa: CASSRSGGAIGTGELFF; cdr3_nt: TGTGCCAGCAGCCGGAGCGGGGGGGCCATTGGCACCGGGGAGCTGTTTTTT
d_call: TRBD2; clone_size: NA; j_call: TRBJ2-1; v_call: TRBV5-1; cdr3_aa: CASSSTLAGADEQFF; cdr3_nt: TGCGCCAGCAGCTCCACTCTAGCGGGAGCGGATGAGCAGTTCTTC
d_call: TRBD1; clone_size: few; j_call: TRBJ1-4; v_call: TRBV5-1; cdr3_aa: CASSLNPGTVFEKLFF; cdr3_nt: TGCGCCAGCAGCTTAAATCCCGGGACAGTATTTGAAAAACTGTTTTTT
d_call: TRBD2; clone_size: NA; j_call: TRBJ2-5; v_call: TRBV7-2; cdr3_aa: CASSQQTRGGETQYF; cdr3_nt: TGTGCCAGCAGCCAACAGACGCGGGGGGGAGAGACCCAGTACTTC
d_call: NA; clone_size: once; j_call: TRBJ1-1; v_call: TRBV30; cdr3_aa: CAGFRGMAFF; cdr3_nt: TGTGCCGGGTTCAGGGGAATGGCTTTCTTT
d_call: TRBD1; clone_size: few; j_call: TRBJ2-7; v_call: TRBV13; cdr3_aa: CASSPDRVPYEQYF; cdr3_nt: TGTGCCAGCAGCCCGGACAGGGTACCCTACGAGCAGTACTTC
d_call: TRBD1; clone_size: few; j_call: TRBJ1-1; v_call: TRBV19; cdr3_aa: CASRSRDRGGTEAFF; cdr3_nt: TGTGCCAGTAGGAGCCGGGACAGGGGAGGTACTGAAGCTTTCTTT
d_call: TRBD2; clone_size: NA; j_call: TRBJ2-1; v_call: TRBV2; cdr3_aa: CASMGYSGGAGNEQFF; cdr3_nt: TGTGCCAGCATGGGCTATAGCGGGGGGGCGGGCAATGAGCAGTTCTTC
d_call: NA; clone_size: NA; j_call: TRBJ2-7; v_call: TRBV5-1; cdr3_aa: CASSPPGGPEQYF; cdr3_nt: TGCGCCAGCAGCCCCCCCGGGGGGCCCGAGCAGTACTTC
d_call: TRBD2; clone_size: few; j_call: TRBJ2-1; v_call: TRBV7-7; cdr3_aa: CASSPSGSTANEQFF; cdr3_nt: TGTGCCAGCAGTCCCAGCGGGAGTACGGCCAATGAGCAGTTCTTC
d_call: NA; clone_size: NA; j_call: TRBJ2-5; v_call: TRBV9; cdr3_aa: CASSVQGPETQYF; cdr3_nt: TGTGCCAGCAGCGTTCAGGGGCCAGAGACCCAGTACTTC
d_call: NA; clone_size: few; j_call: TRBJ2-7; v_call: TRBV27; cdr3_aa: CASSLSRGDQFYEQYF; cdr3_nt: TGTGCCAGCAGTTTATCCAGGGGGGACCAGTTCTACGAGCAGTACTTC
d_call: NA; clone_size: NA; j_call: TRBJ1-4; v_call: TRBV4-2; cdr3_aa: CASSQDGADNEKLFF; cdr3_nt: TGTGCCAGCAGCCAAGATGGGGCAGATAATGAAAAACTGTTTTTT
d_call: TRBD2; clone_size: few; j_call: TRBJ2-1; v_call: TRBV12-5; cdr3_aa: CASGLPTSGRPLLLSYNEQFF; cdr3_nt: TGTGCTAGTGGTTTGCCTACTAGCGGGAGGCCACTCCTCCTCTCATACAATGAGCAGTTCTTC
d_call: NA; clone_size: NA; j_call: TRBJ2-3; v_call: TRBV7-9; cdr3_aa: CASSSRVKTDTQYF; cdr3_nt: TGTGCCAGCAGCTCCAGGGTGAAAACAGATACGCAGTATTTT
d_call: TRBD1; clone_size: NA; j_call: TRBJ1-2; v_call: TRBV10-1; cdr3_aa: CASRFIYGDRGEGYTF; cdr3_nt: TGCGCCAGCAGATTTATCTATGGGGACAGGGGCGAAGGCTACACCTTC
d_call: NA; clone_size: NA; j_call: TRBJ1-5; v_call: TRBV14; cdr3_aa: CASSARWGTGCPSNQPQHF; cdr3_nt: TGTGCCAGCAGCGCGCGTTGGGGAACGGGATGCCCTAGCAATCAGCCCCAGCATTTT
d_call: TRBD1; clone_size: NA; j_call: TRBJ1-4; v_call: TRBV6-1; cdr3_aa: CASSEKPQGAELFF; cdr3_nt: TGTGCCAGCAGTGAGAAGCCCCAGGGGGCGGAACTGTTTTTT
d_call: NA; clone_size: NA; j_call: TRBJ1-4; v_call: TRBV2; cdr3_aa: CASSEAGPNEKLFF; cdr3_nt: TGTGCCAGCAGTGAGGCAGGGCCAAATGAAAAACTGTTTTTT
d_call: NA; clone_size: NA; j_call: TRBJ2-5; v_call: TRBV18; cdr3_aa: CASSRPGHPQETQYF; cdr3_nt: TGTGCCAGCTCACGTCCGGGACACCCCCAAGAGACCCAGTACTTC
d_call: TRBD1; clone_size: NA; j_call: TRBJ2-3; v_call: TRBV30; cdr3_aa: CAWDRGEGFTDTQYF; cdr3_nt: TGTGCCTGGGACAGGGGCGAGGGTTTTACAGATACGCAGTATTTT
d_call: NA; clone_size: NA; j_call: TRBJ1-2; v_call: TRBV19; cdr3_aa: CASLPLDGASYGYTF; cdr3_nt: TGTGCCAGCCTACCCCTCGATGGGGCTTCCTATGGCTACACCTTC
d_call: TRBD1; clone_size: NA; j_call: TRBJ2-5; v_call: TRBV28; cdr3_aa: CASRRTGVETQYF; cdr3_nt: TGTGCCAGCAGGCGCACAGGGGTCGAGACCCAGTACTTC
d_call: TRBD1; clone_size: NA; j_call: TRBJ2-1; v_call: TRBV30; cdr3_aa: CAWNPLGTGTYNEQFF; cdr3_nt: TGTGCCTGGAACCCATTAGGGACAGGGACCTACAATGAGCAGTTCTTC
d_call: TRBD2; clone_size: NA; j_call: TRBJ2-1; v_call: TRBV29-1; cdr3_aa: CSVENRGGAYNEQFF; cdr3_nt: TGCAGCGTTGAGAATCGGGGGGGGGCATACAATGAGCAGTTCTTC
d_call: TRBD2; clone_size: NA; j_call: TRBJ2-3; v_call: TRBV15; cdr3_aa: CATGTSGSSGTDTQYF; cdr3_nt: TGTGCCACCGGGACTAGCGGGAGCAGCGGCACAGATACGCAGTATTTT
d_call: TRBD1; clone_size: NA; j_call: TRBJ2-1; v_call: TRBV27; cdr3_aa: CASSQGQGGFLYEQFF; cdr3_nt: TGTGCCAGCAGCCAAGGACAGGGGGGCTTCCTGTATGAGCAGTTCTTC
d_call: NA; clone_size: NA; j_call: TRBJ1-2; v_call: TRBV6-5; cdr3_aa: CASSYSLQGGYTF; cdr3_nt: TGTGCCAGCAGTTACTCGTTGCAGGGTGGCTACACCTTC
d_call: NA; clone_size: few; j_call: TRBJ2-1; v_call: TRBV4-2; cdr3_aa: CASSWTTGAYFNEQFF; cdr3_nt: TGTGCCAGCAGCTGGACTACAGGAGCCTACTTCAATGAGCAGTTCTTC
d_call: NA; clone_size: once; j_call: TRBJ2-1; v_call: TRBV9; cdr3_aa: CASSVVLQSSYNEQFF; cdr3_nt: TGTGCCAGCAGCGTAGTCCTGCAGTCCTCCTACAATGAGCAGTTCTTC
d_call: TRBD1; clone_size: NA; j_call: TRBJ2-1; v_call: TRBV18; cdr3_aa: CASSLRGTGYRGNEQFF; cdr3_nt: TGTGCCAGCTCCCTGAGGGGGACAGGGTACCGGGGGAATGAGCAGTTCTTC
d_call: NA; clone_size: once; j_call: TRBJ2-7; v_call: TRBV5-5; cdr3_aa: CASSWTPKSSYEQYF; cdr3_nt: TGTGCCAGCAGCTGGACACCCAAATCCTCCTACGAGCAGTACTTC
d_call: NA; clone_size: NA; j_call: TRBJ1-1; v_call: TRBV28; cdr3_aa: CASSPFRTHFPGAFF; cdr3_nt: TGTGCCAGCAGTCCCTTCCGGACACATTTCCCTGGGGCTTTCTTT
d_call: TRBD2; clone_size: NA; j_call: TRBJ2-3; v_call: TRBV27; cdr3_aa: CASSNSGSGPDTQYF; cdr3_nt: TGTGCCAGCAGCAATAGCGGGAGTGGACCAGATACGCAGTATTTT
d_call: TRBD2; clone_size: NA; j_call: TRBJ2-7; v_call: TRBV7-8; cdr3_aa: CASSDQGLAGGQYF; cdr3_nt: TGTGCCAGCAGTGACCAAGGACTAGCGGGGGGGCAGTACTTC
d_call: TRBD2; clone_size: once; j_call: TRBJ2-1; v_call: TRBV6-1; cdr3_aa: CASTPSGHYNEQFF; cdr3_nt: TGTGCCAGCACGCCTAGCGGGCATTACAATGAGCAGTTCTTC
d_call: NA; clone_size: NA; j_call: TRBJ2-1; v_call: TRBV28; cdr3_aa: CASSLIQTYNEQFF; cdr3_nt: TGTGCCAGCAGCCTCATACAGACGTACAATGAGCAGTTCTTC
d_call: NA; clone_size: few; j_call: TRBJ2-3; v_call: TRBV13; cdr3_aa: CASSLVGPDTQYF; cdr3_nt: TGTGCCAGCAGCTTAGTGGGGCCAGATACGCAGTATTTT
d_call: TRBD2; clone_size: NA; j_call: TRBJ2-1; v_call: TRBV6-6; cdr3_aa: CASMGDYPESYNEQFF; cdr3_nt: TGTGCCAGCATGGGGGACTACCCCGAATCCTACAATGAGCAGTTCTTC
d_call: NA; clone_size: NA; j_call: TRBJ2-3; v_call: TRBV2; cdr3_aa: CASSGFGGMRGGYTQYF; cdr3_nt: TGTGCCAGCAGTGGATTTGGTGGGATGAGGGGGGGGTATACGCAGTATTTT
d_call: NA; clone_size: NA; j_call: TRBJ2-7; v_call: TRBV21-1; cdr3_aa: CASSKGQDSSSYEQYF; cdr3_nt: TGTGCCAGCAGCAAAGGGCAGGATTCCAGCTCCTACGAGCAGTACTTC
d_call: NA; clone_size: few; j_call: TRBJ1-2; v_call: TRBV10-3; cdr3_aa: CAISESFLGGYGYTF; cdr3_nt: TGTGCCATCAGTGAGTCTTTTTTAGGGGGCTATGGCTACACCTTC
d_call: NA; clone_size: once; j_call: TRBJ1-6; v_call: TRBV5-6; cdr3_aa: CASSLSRGPYNSPLHF; cdr3_nt: TGTGCCAGCAGCTTGTCGCGGGGACCCTATAATTCACCCCTCCACTTT
d_call: TRBD1; clone_size: few; j_call: TRBJ1-3; v_call: TRBV4-2; cdr3_aa: CASSPGTGGDTIYF; cdr3_nt: TGTGCCAGCAGCCCCGGGACAGGGGGCGACACCATATATTTT
d_call: TRBD1; clone_size: NA; j_call: TRBJ2-4; v_call: TRBV12-5; cdr3_aa: CASGLDRGWSKNIQYF; cdr3_nt: TGTGCTAGTGGTTTGGACAGGGGGTGGTCCAAAAACATTCAGTACTTC
d_call: TRBD1; clone_size: NA; j_call: TRBJ1-3; v_call: TRBV6-5; cdr3_aa: CASRRDRAGNTIYF; cdr3_nt: TGTGCCAGCCGGCGGGACAGGGCTGGAAACACCATATATTTT